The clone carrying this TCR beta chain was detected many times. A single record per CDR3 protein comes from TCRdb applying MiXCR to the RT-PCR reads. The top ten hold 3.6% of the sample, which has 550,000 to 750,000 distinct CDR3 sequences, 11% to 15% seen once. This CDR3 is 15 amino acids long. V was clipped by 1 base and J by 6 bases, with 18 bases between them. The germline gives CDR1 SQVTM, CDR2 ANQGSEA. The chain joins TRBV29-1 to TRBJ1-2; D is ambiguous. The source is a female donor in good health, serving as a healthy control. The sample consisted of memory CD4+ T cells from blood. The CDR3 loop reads CSVEGSRGPTDGYTF. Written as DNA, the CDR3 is TGCAGCGTTGAAGGATCGCGGGGTCCTACGGATGGCTACACCTTC.